This TCR beta chain was identified in a study of OX40 agonist ivuxolimab in advanced cancers. Whole-study findings and limits: Clonal expansion from baseline to week 6 occurred in both CD4+ and CD8+ T cells.

Produced via immunoSEQ multiplex PCR; TCRdb's table is partial and in-frame only. The repertoire includes about 80,000 clones, around 87% of them detected once, and roughly 0.33% sits in the top ten. The CDR3 totals 15 residues. CDR1 and CDR2 from the germline V gene are SEHNR and FQNEAQ (reference sequence). J gave up 1 base and V 4 bases, and 6 bases lay outside the gene matches. This clone was recorded only once. The antigen is undetermined. The TCR was taken from an adult with an advanced solid tumor such as melanoma, head and neck, liver or kidney cancer. V and J are TRBV7-9 and TRBJ1-1; 7 nucleotides agree with TRBD1. Sequencing used CD4+ or CD8+ T cells sorted from blood, obtained in a trial of the OX40 agonist ivuxolimab. CDR3 DNA: TGTGCCAGCAGCTCCGCAGGGGGTCCGAACACTGAAGCTTTCTTT. It translates to CASSSAGGPNTEAFF.